The T cell receptor (beta chain) described here comes from a study of blood T cell repertoires in COVID-19 (dated by TCRdb to the early 2020s). Regarding the research as a whole: Samples covering the acute and convalescent phases of COVID-19 were provided by collaborators in the United States, Italy and Spain. Where available, HLA class I and class II types were obtained from metadata supplied by the sample provider rather than from assay-based typing. The repertoires were released in a freely available public database intended as a resource for research on the immune response to SARS-CoV-2. The material from the prospective study consisted of cDNA or gDNA derived from T cells, B-cell-depleted T cells, or PBMCs. Deeply sampled blood TCRbeta repertoires from subjects exposed to, actively infected with, or recovered from COVID-19 were included in the dataset. Nearly every sample came with metadata listing a de-identified subject ID, COVID-19 status, age in years and sex. The samples were drawn from the first 160 participants of the ongoing ImmuneRACE study and from under 1,500 subjects provided by 6 global collaborators. What the study reported, not specific to this receptor: How much clinical and demographic metadata was included differed by source and by participant, and the metadata was provided uncurated.

At the junction V is shortened by 4 bases and J by 10 bases, with 16 bases in between. The CDR3 runs 13 amino acids, cysteine and phenylalanine included. The kept DNA is CDR3 alone, 39 bases in frame from the first base. Taken from the germline V gene, the CDR1 and CDR2 loops are MNHEY and SVGAGI. Of note for this clone: This clone's antigen is unknown. One base away there is no much larger clone; base qualities are not given.

Collaborating institutions collected whole blood in K2EDTA tubes following their own protocols. For TCRbeta analysis, collaborators shipped samples as frozen whole blood, isolated PBMCs, or DNA extracted from either of those sample types. TCRbeta CDR3 regions were amplified from genomic DNA using the immunoSEQ Assay, a bias-controlled multiplex PCR. As for how the authors treated the data: Within the assay, amplification of reference gene primers was used to estimate how many nucleated cells each sample contained. To quantify the absolute abundance of each unique TCRbeta CDR3 rearrangement, sequence reads were collapsed and filtered. For each sample, productive Simpson clonality was calculated as the square root of Simpson's diversity index over productive rearrangements. TCRdb mirrors the immuneACCESS table, restricted to in-frame sequences. Some clones are absent from its copies; in checked studies, under half trace to an unresolved V gene, and the reason for the others is unknown. D and trimming come from the DNA, and the V and J calls and clone size come from that table. The sample records about 260,000 clones, around 90% of which are singletons. The top ten constitute about 0.7% of the sample.

Sequencing was done on a sample of peripheral blood. The rearrangement combines TRBV6-5 with TRBJ1-1; matching of 6 bases hints at TRBD1 as the D gene. The source of this sequence is a human donor in a cohort sampled during active COVID-19. The base sequence is TGTGCCAGCAGTTCACCTCAGGGGTCGGCAGCTTTCTTT. Translated, it gives CASSSPQGSAAFF.